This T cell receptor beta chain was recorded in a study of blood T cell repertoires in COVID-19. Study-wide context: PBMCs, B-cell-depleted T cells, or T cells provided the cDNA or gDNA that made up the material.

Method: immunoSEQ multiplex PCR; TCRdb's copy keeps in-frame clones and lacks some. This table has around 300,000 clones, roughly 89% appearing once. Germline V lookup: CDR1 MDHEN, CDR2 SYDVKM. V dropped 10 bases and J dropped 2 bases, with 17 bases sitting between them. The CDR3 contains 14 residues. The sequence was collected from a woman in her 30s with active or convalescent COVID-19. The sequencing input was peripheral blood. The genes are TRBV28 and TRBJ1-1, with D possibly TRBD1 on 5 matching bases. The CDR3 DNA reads TGTGCCACCAGGGCTGGTGGCGGAAACACTGAAGCTTTCTTT. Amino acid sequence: CATRAGGGNTEAFF.